Shown below are 10 T cell receptor beta chains from a single sample sequenced in a study of blood T cell repertoires in COVID-19. Measured with immunoSEQ multiplex PCR; TCRdb has only the in-frame clones, and not every one. The sample holds some 300,000 clones, 85% seen once. The sample comprised peripheral blood. The receptors were gathered from a woman aged 50 to 65 with active or convalescent COVID-19.

As to this clone: The sample carries other DNA sequences with the same CDR3. CDR3 region: CASRPGGSSYNEQFF. The DNA for the CDR3 is TGTGCCAGCAGGCCGGGTGGGAGCTCCTACAATGAGCAGTTCTTC. The chain recombines TRBV28 with TRBJ2-1; D perhaps matches TRBD2 (5 bases). Germline V CDR1 and CDR2: MDHEN, SYDVKM. The CDR3 is made up of 15 amino acids. V lost 6 bases to trimming and J lost 0 bases, with 12 bases between them.

The table lists this clone with a count of one. This chain joins TRBV19 and TRBJ1-2; maybe TRBD1 (5 bases). CDR3 size: 16 residues. The ends were cut back, 3 bases at V and 6 bases at J, with 20 bases in the middle. The germline V gene has CDR1 LNHDA and CDR2 SQIVND (reference sequence). CDR3 coding DNA: TGTGCCAGTAGTATGGGAAACTTAAGGCAGGGCCATGGCTACACCTTC. It yields the protein CASSMGNLRQGHGYTF.

The V and J genes are TRBV5-1 and TRBJ2-7; unclear D gene. V dropped 0 bases and J dropped 3 bases, with 10 bases sitting between them. There are 14 residues in the CDR3. Germline V gene sequence: CDR1 SGHRS, CDR2 YFSETQ. CDR3 amino acids: CASSLAAYYYEQYF. The DNA for the CDR3 is TGCGCCAGCAGCTTGGCCGCCTATTACTACGAGCAGTACTTC.

The rearrangement links TRBV4-1 to TRBJ1-1, with D maybe TRBD1 (6 bases). Germline CDR1 and CDR2: MGHRA and YSYEKL. The CDR3 is made up of 14 amino acids. V gave up 0 bases and J gave up 4 bases, with 9 bases separating them. The CDR3 loop is CASSQDQGSTEAFF. CDR3 sequence (DNA): TGCGCCAGCAGCCAAGATCAGGGGAGCACTGAAGCTTTCTTT.

The CDR3 protein is CASSQKVADIGEQFF. CDR3 coding DNA: TGTGCCAGCAGTCAAAAGGTAGCGGATATCGGTGAGCAGTTCTTC. The gene calls are TRBV7-8 and TRBJ2-1; D is possibly TRBD2 (6 bases). Germline lookup yields CDR1 SGHVS and CDR2 FQNEAQ. With 6 bases removed from V and 9 bases from J, the gap between germline ends came to 21 bases. The CDR3 consists of 15 residues.

A single count supports this clone. The J gene is TRBJ1-1, the V gene TRBV6-6, with no clear D. This CDR3 is 15 amino acids long. Trimming stripped 3 bases from V and 0 bases from J, with 11 bases between. Germline V lookup: CDR1 MNHNY, CDR2 SVGAGI (reference sequence). The CDR3 region is CASSYSQVLNTEAFF. CDR3 coding DNA: TGTGCCAGCAGTTATTCCCAGGTTCTGAACACTGAAGCTTTCTTT.

V gene TRBV21-1 combines with J gene TRBJ2-7; TRBD2, the table's D call, was not compared with the DNA. TRBV21-1 is an annotated pseudogene. CDR3 size: 13 residues. In nucleotides, the CDR3 is TGTGCCAGCAGCATACGGGGGGACTACGAGCAGTACTTC. Its protein product is CASSIRGDYEQYF.

The chain joins TRBV2 to TRBJ1-2, with TRBD1 matching over 8 bases. The CDR3 spans 16 residues. Germline assignment: CDR1 SNHLY and CDR2 FYNNEI. With V trimmed by 7 bases and J by 7 bases, 17 bases remained unmatched. The CDR3 DNA follows: TGTGCCAGCACCCGTCGGAAGGACAGGGATGATCTTGGCTACACCTTC. Its translation: CASTRRKDRDDLGYTF.

The chain employs TRBV2 and TRBJ2-1, with 16 bases matching TRBD2. CDR1 is SNHLY, CDR2 FYNNEI, per germline. CDR3 length: 15 amino acids. After removal of 6 bases from V and 10 bases from J, the junction contained 6 bases not matched to a gene. Here the CDR3 reads CASRGTSGRAREQFF. CDR3 bases: TGTGCCAGCAGGGGGACTAGCGGGAGGGCCAGGGAGCAGTTCTTC.

The chain uses TRBV6-1 and TRBJ1-5, with 8 bases fitting TRBD1. The germline V gene has CDR1 MNHNS and CDR2 SASEGT. V dropped 4 bases and J dropped 3; count of bases not matched to a gene: 14. CDR3 length equals 18 residues. The DNA for the CDR3 is TGTGCCAGCAGTGGTTCGTCTCCGGGGACAGGAGCCAATCAGCCCCAGCATTTT. Its translation: CASSGSSPGTGANQPQHF.